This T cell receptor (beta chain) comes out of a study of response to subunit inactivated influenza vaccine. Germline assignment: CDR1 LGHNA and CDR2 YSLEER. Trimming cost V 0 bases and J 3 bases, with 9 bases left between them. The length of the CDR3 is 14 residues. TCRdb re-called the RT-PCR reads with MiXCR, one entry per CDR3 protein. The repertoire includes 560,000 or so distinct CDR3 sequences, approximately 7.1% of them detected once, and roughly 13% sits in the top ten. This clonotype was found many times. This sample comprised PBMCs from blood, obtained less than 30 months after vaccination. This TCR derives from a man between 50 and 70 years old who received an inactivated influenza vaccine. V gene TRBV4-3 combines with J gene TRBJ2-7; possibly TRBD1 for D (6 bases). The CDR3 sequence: CASSQDLGGYEQYF. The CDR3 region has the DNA TGCGCCAGCAGCCAAGATTTAGGGGGCTACGAGCAGTACTTC.